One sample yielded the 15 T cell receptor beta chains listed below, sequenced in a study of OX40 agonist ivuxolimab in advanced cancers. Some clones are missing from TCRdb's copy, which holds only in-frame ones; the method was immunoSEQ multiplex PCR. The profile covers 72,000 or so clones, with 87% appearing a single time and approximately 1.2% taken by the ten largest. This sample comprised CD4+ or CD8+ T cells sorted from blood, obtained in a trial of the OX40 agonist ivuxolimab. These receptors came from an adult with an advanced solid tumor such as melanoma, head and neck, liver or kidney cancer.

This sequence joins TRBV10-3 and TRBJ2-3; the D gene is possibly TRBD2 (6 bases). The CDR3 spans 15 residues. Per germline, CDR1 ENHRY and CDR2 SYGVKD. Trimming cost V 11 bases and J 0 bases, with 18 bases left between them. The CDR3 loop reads CASTGGASSTDTQYF. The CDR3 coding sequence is TGTGCCTCCACCGGGGGAGCGTCTAGCACAGATACGCAGTATTTT.

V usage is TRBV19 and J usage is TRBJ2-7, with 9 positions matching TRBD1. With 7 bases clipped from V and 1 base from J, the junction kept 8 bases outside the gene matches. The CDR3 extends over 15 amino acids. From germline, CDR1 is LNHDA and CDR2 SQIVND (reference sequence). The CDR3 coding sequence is TGTGCCAGTAAACTAACAGGGGGCGCTTCCTACGAGCAGTACTTC. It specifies CASKLTGGASYEQYF.

The DNA of the CDR3 is TGTGCTAGTGCCGGGGACATGCGGGGAGATACGCAGTATTTT. Translation: CASAGDMRGDTQYF. The rearrangement joins TRBV12-5 to TRBJ2-3; either TRBD1 or TRBD2 may supply D (6 bases each). Germline CDR1 is LGHNT and CDR2 is FRNRAP. V shed 7 bases and J shed 5 bases, with 16 bases lying between them. This CDR3 region has 14 residues.

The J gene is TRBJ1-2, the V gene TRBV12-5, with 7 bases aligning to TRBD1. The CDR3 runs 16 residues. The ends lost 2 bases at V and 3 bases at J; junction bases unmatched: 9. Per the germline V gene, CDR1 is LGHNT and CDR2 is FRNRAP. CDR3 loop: CASGLPKTGEDYGYTF. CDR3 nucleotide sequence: TGTGCTAGTGGTTTGCCGAAAACAGGGGAGGACTATGGCTACACCTTC.

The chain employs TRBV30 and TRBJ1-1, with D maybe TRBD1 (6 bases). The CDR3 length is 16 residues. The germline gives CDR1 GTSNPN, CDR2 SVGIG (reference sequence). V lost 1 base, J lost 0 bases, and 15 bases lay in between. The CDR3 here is CAWSAAGRGMNTEAFF. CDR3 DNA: TGTGCCTGGAGTGCCGCAGGCAGGGGCATGAACACTGAAGCTTTCTTT.

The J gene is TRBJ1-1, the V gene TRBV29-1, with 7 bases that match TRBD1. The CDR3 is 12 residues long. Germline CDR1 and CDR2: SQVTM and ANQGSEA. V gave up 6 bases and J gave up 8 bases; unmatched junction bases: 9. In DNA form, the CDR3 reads TGCAGCGTCGTATTGACAGGGCCGGAAGCTTTCTTT. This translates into CSVVLTGPEAFF.

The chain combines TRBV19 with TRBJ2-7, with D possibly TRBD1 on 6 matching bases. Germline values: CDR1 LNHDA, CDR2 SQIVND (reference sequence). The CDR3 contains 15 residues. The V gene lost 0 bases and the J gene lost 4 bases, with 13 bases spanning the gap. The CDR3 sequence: CASSIDLQGGYEQYF. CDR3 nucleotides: TGTGCCAGTAGTATAGATCTACAGGGTGGGTACGAGCAGTACTTC.

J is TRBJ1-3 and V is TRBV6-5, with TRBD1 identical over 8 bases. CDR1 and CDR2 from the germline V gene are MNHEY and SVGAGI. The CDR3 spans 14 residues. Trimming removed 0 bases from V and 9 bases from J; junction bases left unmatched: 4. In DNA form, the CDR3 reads TGTGCCAGCAGTTACTCGACAGGGGTGAGCACCATATATTTT. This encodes CASSYSTGVSTIYF.

The CDR3 DNA sequence: TGTGCCAGCCGTAGGGCCTATGACACAACGAGCGGCTACACCTTC. It specifies CASRRAYDTTSGYTF. V gene TRBV27 combines with J gene TRBJ1-2; unclear D gene. Germline V lookup: CDR1 MNHEY, CDR2 SMNVEV (reference sequence). Trimming removed 8 bases from V and 8 bases from J, with 24 bases in between. The CDR3 contains 15 residues.

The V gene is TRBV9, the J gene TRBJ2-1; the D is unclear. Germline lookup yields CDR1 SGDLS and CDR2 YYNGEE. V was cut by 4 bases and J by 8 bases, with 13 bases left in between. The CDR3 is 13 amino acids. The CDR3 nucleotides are TGTGCCAGCAGCTACGGCGACTCCGATGAGCAGTTCTTC. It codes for CASSYGDSDEQFF. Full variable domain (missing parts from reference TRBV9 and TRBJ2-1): DSGVTQTPKHLITATGQRVTLRCSPRSGDLSVYWYQQSLDQGLQFLIQYYNGEERAKGNILERFSAQQFPDLHSELNLSSLELGDSALYFCASSYGDSDEQFFGPGTRLTVL.

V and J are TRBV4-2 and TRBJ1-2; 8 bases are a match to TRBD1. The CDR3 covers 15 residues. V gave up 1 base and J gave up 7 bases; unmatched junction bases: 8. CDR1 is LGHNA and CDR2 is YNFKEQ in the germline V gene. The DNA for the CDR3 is TGTGCCAGCAGCCAAGTCGTTGCGGACAGGGCTGGCTACACCTTC. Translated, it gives CASSQVVADRAGYTF.

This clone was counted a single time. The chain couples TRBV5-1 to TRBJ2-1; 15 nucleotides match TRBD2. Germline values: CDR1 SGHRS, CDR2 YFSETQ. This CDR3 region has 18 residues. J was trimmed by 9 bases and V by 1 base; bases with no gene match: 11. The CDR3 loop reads CASSLFVRTSGRVGEQFF. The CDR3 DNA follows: TGCGCCAGCAGCTTGTTCGTCCGGACTAGCGGGAGGGTTGGTGAGCAGTTCTTC.

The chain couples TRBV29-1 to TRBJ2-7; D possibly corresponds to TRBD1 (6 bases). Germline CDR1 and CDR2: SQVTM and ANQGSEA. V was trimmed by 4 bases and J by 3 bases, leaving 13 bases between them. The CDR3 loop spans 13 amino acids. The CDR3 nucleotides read TGCAGCGTTGTTACTGGGGGCCTCTACGAGCAGTACTTC. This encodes CSVVTGGLYEQYF.

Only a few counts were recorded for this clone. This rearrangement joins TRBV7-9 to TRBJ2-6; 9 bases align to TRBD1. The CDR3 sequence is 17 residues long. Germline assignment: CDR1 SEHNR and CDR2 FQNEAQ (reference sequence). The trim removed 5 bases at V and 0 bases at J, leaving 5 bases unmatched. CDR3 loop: CASSGQGLVSGANVLTF. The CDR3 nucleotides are TGTGCCAGCAGCGGACAGGGGTTAGTCTCTGGGGCCAACGTCCTGACTTTC.

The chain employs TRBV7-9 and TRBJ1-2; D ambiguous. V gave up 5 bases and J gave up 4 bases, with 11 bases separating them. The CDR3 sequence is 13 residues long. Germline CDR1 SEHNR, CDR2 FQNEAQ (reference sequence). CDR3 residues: CASSRDGPYGYTF. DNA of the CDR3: TGTGCCAGCAGCCGAGACGGTCCCTATGGCTACACCTTC.